This T cell receptor beta chain was found in a study of identical twins. Template switching created a universal primer site, and the cDNA included unique molecular identifiers. TCRdb recomputed calls from the 5' RACE reads with MiXCR, one row per CDR3 protein. Counted here are roughly 1,500,000 distinct CDR3 sequences, roughly a third occurring once; the ten biggest clones make up roughly 0.3%. Overall study results and limits: Twins shared out-of-frame alpha sequences with excess low generation probability. Less excess twin sharing appeared in beta out-of-frame sequences. Memory repertoires showed no such pattern, whereas abundant cord blood beta clonotypes carried fewer insertions.

Note on this clonotype: Its cognate antigen is unknown.

The CDR3 is made up of 14 amino acids. In germline, CDR1 is SGHRS, CDR2 YFSETQ. V lost 4 bases and J 7 bases, leaving 18 bases between the germline ends. The sample consisted of cord blood. The sequence was collected from a newborn girl in good health. The chain joins TRBV5-1 to TRBJ2-7; perhaps TRBD1 as D (6 bases). The CDR3 nucleotides are TGCGCCAGCAGCACCCCTTCACAGGGATCGGAGCAGTACTTC. Translating gives CASSTPSQGSEQYF.